The 29 T cell receptor beta chains reported below all come from one sample, sequenced in a study of cytomegalovirus exposure and HLA in healthy donors. Primers included in the PCR were 60 Vbeta and 13 Jbeta primers. Some clones are missing from TCRdb's copy, which holds only in-frame ones; the method was immunoSEQ multiplex PCR. The profile shows 150,000 to 160,000 clones, 74% of them singletons. The sequencing input was PBMCs. The origin of the receptors is a man aged 25-45 years in good health and CMV-seronegative.

V usage is TRBV5-6 and J usage is TRBJ2-2; D possibly corresponds to TRBD2 (6 bases). Trimming stripped 3 bases from V and 2 bases from J, with 11 bases between. CDR3 size: 15 residues. From germline, CDR1 is SGHDT and CDR2 YYEEEE. CDR3: CASSSGTFNTGELFF. The CDR3 DNA reads TGTGCCAGCAGCTCGGGGACTTTCAACACCGGGGAGCTGTTTTTT.

This chain uses TRBV7-2 with TRBJ2-5; D might be TRBD1 (6 bases). The germline V gene encodes CDR1 SGHTA and CDR2 FQGNSA. The CDR3 runs 15 residues. V lost 1 base and J 5 bases, leaving 14 bases between the germline ends. For the CDR3, the DNA is TGTGCCAGCAGCTTAGGGCAGGGGCAGGGCGAGACCCAGTACTTC. Its protein is CASSLGQGQGETQYF. Drawing the rest from reference TRBV7-2 and TRBJ2-5, the complete variable domain is GAGVSQSPSNKVTEKGKDVELRCDPISGHTALYWYRQSLGQGLEFLIYFQGNSAPDKSGLPSDRFSAERTGGSVSTLTIQRTQQEDSAVYLCASSLGQGQGETQYFGPGTRLLVL.

This clone was seen repeatedly, ten times or more. The chain recombines TRBV5-1 with TRBJ2-7; 11 bases map to TRBD2. Germline V gene sequence: CDR1 SGHRS, CDR2 YFSETQ. V dropped 5 bases and J dropped 2; count of bases not matched to a gene: 9. There are 16 residues in the CDR3. CDR3 DNA sequence: TGCGCCAGCAGGGACACTAGCGGGGGCCTTACCTACGAGCAGTACTTC. Its protein is CASRDTSGGLTYEQYF.

The rearrangement uses TRBV6-1 and TRBJ2-2; D is unclear. The CDR3 is made up of 14 amino acids. Germline assignment: CDR1 MNHNS and CDR2 SASEGT. V was clipped by 2 bases and J by 3 bases, with 7 bases between them. The DNA for the CDR3 is TGTGCCAGCAGTGAACAAGTAGACACCGGGGAGCTGTTTTTT. Translation gives CASSEQVDTGELFF.

V gene TRBV7-9 combines with J gene TRBJ1-4, with 9 bases lining up with TRBD1. The CDR3 has 16 amino acids. The ends lost 1 base at V and 2 bases at J; junction bases unmatched: 2. The germline V gene encodes CDR1 SEHNR and CDR2 FQNEAQ (reference sequence). The CDR3 reads CASSLGGTGTNEKLFF. The CDR3 bases are TGTGCCAGCAGCTTAGGTGGGACAGGGACTAATGAAAAACTGTTTTTT.

This clone has only a few counts. This chain links TRBV28 with TRBJ1-5; 10 bases are shared with TRBD1. CDR3 size: 17 residues. Germline V gives CDR1 MDHEN, CDR2 SYDVKM. J lost 4 bases, V lost 5 bases, and 11 bases had no gene match. In DNA, the CDR3 is TGTGCCAGCAGTCACCCGCCGGGGACAGGGGAAAATCAGCCCCAGCATTTT. Translation: CASSHPPGTGENQPQHF.

This clone was counted between two and nine times. The genes are TRBV6-5 and TRBJ2-4, with D possibly matching TRBD1 (5 bases). Germline lookup yields CDR1 MNHEY and CDR2 SVGAGI. Trimming left V 2 bases short and J 9 bases short, with 11 bases between. The CDR3 extends over 13 amino acids. The CDR3 bases are TGTGCCAGCAGTTACGCAGGGCTCGGCATTCAGTACTTC. Translating it yields CASSYAGLGIQYF.

The genes are TRBV28 and TRBJ2-2, with a weak D call TRBD1 (5 bases). The CDR3 is made up of 16 amino acids. V was cut by 7 bases and J by 6 bases, with 21 bases left in between. In germline, CDR1 is MDHEN, CDR2 SYDVKM. The CDR3 loop reads CASTSLGDSSPGELFF. CDR3 sequence (DNA): TGTGCCAGCACCTCATTGGGTGACAGTTCTCCCGGGGAGCTGTTTTTT.

CDR3: CASSLSAVYEQYF. Here the CDR3 DNA reads TGTGCCAGCAGCTTAAGCGCAGTATACGAGCAGTACTTC. The J gene is TRBJ2-7, the V gene TRBV7-9; D is undetermined. CDR1 SEHNR and CDR2 FQNEAQ come from the germline V gene (reference sequence). V was clipped by 2 bases and J by 4 bases, with 9 bases between them. This CDR3 contains 13 residues. Looking up the rest from reference TRBV7-9 and TRBJ2-7 gives the full variable domain: DTGVSQNPRHKITKRGQNVTFRCDPISEHNRLYWYRQTLGQGPEFLTYFQNEAQLEKSRLLSDRFSAERPKGSFSTLEIQRTEQGDSAMYLCASSLSAVYEQYFGPGTRLTVT.

This chain joins TRBV6-1 and TRBJ2-3; D is possibly TRBD2 (6 bases). CDR3 length: 15 amino acids. Germline CDR1 MNHNS, CDR2 SASEGT. Trimming removed 0 bases at V and 4 bases at J, with 11 bases between. CDR3 residues: CASSEAGGEADTQYF. The CDR3 nucleotides are TGTGCCAGCAGTGAAGCGGGCGGGGAGGCAGATACGCAGTATTTT.

This clone is a singleton in its sample. The genes are TRBV7-6 and TRBJ1-1, with D unclear. This CDR3 is built from 13 residues. V was pared by 5 bases and J by 8 bases, with 15 bases between. Germline lookup yields CDR1 SGHVS and CDR2 FNYEAQ. CDR3 nucleotide sequence: TGTGCCAGCAGCCCAAACTCGGGAGGGGAAGCTTTCTTT. Amino acid sequence: CASSPNSGGEAFF.

The chain carries TRBV4-1 and TRBJ2-1; TRBD2 matches at 9 bases. This CDR3 is 17 amino acids long. Germline V lookup: CDR1 MGHRA, CDR2 YSYEKL. Losses at the gene ends were 0 bases for V and 8 bases for J; bases not matched to a gene: 11. The CDR3 nucleotides read TGCGCCAGCAGCCAAGATGGGGGCGGGGGGGCCAAAGATGAGCAGTTCTTC. Translating it yields CASSQDGGGGAKDEQFF.

J is TRBJ1-6 and V is TRBV7-2; TRBD1 matches at 7 bases. J gave up 4 bases and V 5 bases, and 5 bases lay outside the gene matches. Germline assignment: CDR1 SGHTA and CDR2 FQGNSA. The CDR3 has 15 amino acids. The CDR3 bases are TGTGCCAGCAGCCCGCGGGACAGATATAATTCACCCCTCCACTTT. Protein: CASSPRDRYNSPLHF.

The rearrangement links TRBV6-6 to TRBJ1-2; perhaps TRBD1 as D (5 bases). The length of the CDR3 is 14 residues. V gave up 0 bases and J gave up 6 bases, with 11 bases separating them. Germline CDR1 reads MNHNY; CDR2 reads SVGAGI (reference sequence). CDR3 region: CASSYSRGMDGYTF. CDR3 sequence (DNA): TGTGCCAGCAGTTACTCGCGGGGGATGGATGGCTACACCTTC.

J is TRBJ2-7 and V is TRBV10-2; TRBD1 matches 9 bases. V dropped 7 bases and J dropped 6; count of bases not matched to a gene: 10. This CDR3 is built from 14 residues. The germline V gene encodes CDR1 WSHSY and CDR2 SAAADI. CDR3 bases: TGCGCCAGCATTTCCGGGACAGGGCTTGCCGAGCAGTACTTC. Encoded protein: CASISGTGLAEQYF.

The rearrangement uses TRBV5-6 and TRBJ2-1; D might be TRBD2 (5 bases). V lost 0 bases to trimming and J lost 1 base, with 8 bases between them. Germline V gene lookup returns CDR1 SGHDT and CDR2 YYEEEE. The CDR3 has 15 amino acids. The CDR3 DNA reads TGTGCCAGCAGCTTGGGACTATTTTCCTACAATGAGCAGTTCTTC. Its protein product is CASSLGLFSYNEQFF.

This clone has only a few counts. The chain joins TRBV19 to TRBJ1-4, with TRBD1 matching over 7 bases. V lost 6 bases to trimming and J lost 8 bases; unmatched junction nucleotides: 12. This CDR3 comprises 15 residues. The germline gives CDR1 LNHDA, CDR2 SQIVND (reference sequence). This chain's CDR3 is CASRRTDRVSEKLFF. As DNA, the CDR3 is TGTGCCAGTAGACGAACAGACAGGGTGTCCGAAAAACTGTTTTTT.

The chain employs TRBV9 and TRBJ2-3, with 10 bases aligning to TRBD2. The CDR3 is 16 residues long. J gave up 0 bases and V 3 bases, and 4 bases lay outside the gene matches. The germline V gene has CDR1 SGDLS and CDR2 YYNGEE. The CDR3 nucleotides are TGTGCCAGCAGCGGAGGACTAGCGGCTAGCACAGATACGCAGTATTTT. Translation gives CASSGGLAASTDTQYF.

The rearrangement uses TRBV30 and TRBJ1-4; D might be TRBD1 (5 bases). The CDR3 is 15 residues long. V lost 2 bases to trimming and J lost 7 bases, with 17 bases between them. CDR1 is GTSNPN and CDR2 is SVGIG in the germline V gene (reference sequence). The CDR3 is CAWSPPWEGREKLFF. The CDR3 DNA follows: TGTGCCTGGAGTCCCCCATGGGAGGGGCGTGAAAAACTGTTTTTT.

The count of this clone is one. The chain employs TRBV29-1 and TRBJ2-4, with 11 bases matching TRBD1. The CDR3 is 11 residues long. V was clipped by 6 bases and J by 15 bases; unmatched bases: 7. Germline lookup yields CDR1 SQVTM and CDR2 ANQGSEA. In DNA form, the CDR3 reads TGCAGCGTCCAAGGACAGGGGGCGTTGTACTTC. It specifies CSVQGQGALYF. Full variable domain (outside the CDR3, taken from reference TRBV29-1 and TRBJ2-4): SAVISQKPSRDICQRGTSLTIQCQVDSQVTMMFWYRQQPGQSLTLIATANQGSEATYESGFVIDKFPISRPNLTFSTLTVSNMSPEDSSIYLCSVQGQGALYFGAGTRLSVL.

The chain employs TRBV28 and TRBJ1-5; TRBD1 matches 9 bases. The CDR3 totals 15 residues. The junction had 6 bases not matched to a gene; V was cut back by 4 bases and J by 5 bases. In germline, CDR1 is MDHEN, CDR2 SYDVKM. The CDR3 DNA follows: TGTGCCAGCAGTTCGACAGGGGGGCCTTATCAGCCCCAGCATTTT. Translation: CASSSTGGPYQPQHF.

This sequence joins TRBV7-2 and TRBJ2-7; 8 bases map to TRBD1. CDR1 and CDR2 from the germline V gene are SGHTA and FQGNSA. This CDR3 contains 15 residues. V was pared by 4 bases and J by 2 bases, with 7 bases of the junction left unmatched. CDR3 in DNA: TGTGCCAGCAGCTCCCGACAGGGGAGTCCCTACGAGCAGTACTTC. This gives the protein CASSSRQGSPYEQYF.

This sequence joins TRBV5-4 and TRBJ2-5; D is perhaps TRBD1 (6 bases). Germline V gene lookup returns CDR1 SGHNT and CDR2 YYREEE (reference sequence). Trimming removed 4 bases at V and 5 bases at J, with 15 bases between. The CDR3 is 14 amino acids. CDR3 bases: TGTGCCAGCAGCGTACAGGGTTCTTGGGAGACCCAGTACTTC. This encodes CASSVQGSWETQYF. Supplemented by reference TRBV5-4 and TRBJ2-5, the full variable domain reads ETGVTQSPTHLIKTRGQQVTLRCSSQSGHNTVSWYQQALGQGPQFIFQYYREEENGRGNFPPRFSGLQFPNYSSELNVNALELDDSALYLCASSVQGSWETQYFGPGTRLLVL.

The rearrangement joins TRBV4-3 to TRBJ2-1; 8 bases are shared with TRBD2. After removal of 0 bases from V and 4 bases from J, the junction contained 8 bases not matched to a gene. Germline V gene lookup returns CDR1 LGHNA and CDR2 YSLEER. The CDR3 extends over 17 amino acids. CDR3 sequence (DNA): TGCGCCAGCAGCCAAGATGTACGAGCGGGGGTTTACAATGAGCAGTTCTTC. Its protein product is CASSQDVRAGVYNEQFF.

This clone showed up just once. This rearrangement joins TRBV7-9 to TRBJ2-1, with 7 bases aligning to TRBD2. This CDR3 spans 14 amino acids. CDR1 and CDR2 (germline): SEHNR, FQNEAQ (reference sequence). V trimming: 7 bases; J trimming: 10 bases; junction bases outside the gene matches: 13. CDR3 DNA: TGTGCCAGCATTCATGCCGGTGGGGAGGGCGAGCAGTTCTTC. This sequence encodes CASIHAGGEGEQFF.

This rearrangement joins TRBV21-1 to TRBJ2-2; TRBD2, as called in the table, went unchecked against the DNA. TRBV21-1 is a listed pseudogene. This CDR3 has 12 residues. The CDR3 is CPGKVDTGELFF. CDR3 nucleotides: TGTCCGGGTAAGGTAGACACCGGGGAGCTGTTTTTT.

This rearrangement joins TRBV6-5 to TRBJ2-3; 8 bases fit TRBD2. The CDR3 extends over 15 amino acids. Germline loops: CDR1 MNHEY, CDR2 SVGAGI. V lost 7 bases to trimming and J lost 4 bases; unmatched junction nucleotides: 10. CDR3 coding DNA: TGTGCCAGCACACCCCGGGGGGGCCTAGCAGATACGCAGTATTTT. Translated: CASTPRGGLADTQYF.

This chain uses TRBV4-3 with TRBJ1-4, with TRBD1 matching 10 bases. V lost 3 bases, J lost 6 bases, and 7 bases stayed unmatched. Germline V CDR1 and CDR2: LGHNA, YSLEER. The CDR3 runs 16 residues. The CDR3 region is CASSQGSGTGDEKLFF. CDR3 coding DNA: TGCGCCAGCAGCCAGGGTTCCGGGACAGGGGATGAAAAACTGTTTTTT.

V and J are TRBV19 and TRBJ2-2, with D possibly TRBD2 on 5 matching bases. The CDR3 is made up of 16 amino acids. Trimming left V 8 bases short and J 0 bases short, with 16 bases between. CDR1 is LNHDA, CDR2 SQIVND, per germline (reference sequence). Here the CDR3 DNA reads TGTGCCAGTGCGAGGGCCGTAACGGCGAACACCGGGGAGCTGTTTTTT. Translation gives CASARAVTANTGELFF.